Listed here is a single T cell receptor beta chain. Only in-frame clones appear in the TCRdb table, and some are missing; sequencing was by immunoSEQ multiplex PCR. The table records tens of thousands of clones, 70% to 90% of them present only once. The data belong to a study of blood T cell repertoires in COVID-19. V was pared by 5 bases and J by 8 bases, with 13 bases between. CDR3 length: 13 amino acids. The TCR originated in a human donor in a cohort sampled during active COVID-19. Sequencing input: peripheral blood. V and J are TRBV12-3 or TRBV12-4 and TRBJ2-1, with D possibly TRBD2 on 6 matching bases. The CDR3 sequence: CASSRDSHYEQFF. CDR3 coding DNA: TGTGCCAGCAGTCGGGACTCCCACTATGAGCAGTTCTTC.